The clone carrying this T cell receptor (beta chain) was picked up many times. Its specificity is not known. The data are from a study of T cells in Graves' hyperthyroidism and ophthalmopathy. Across the whole study: Any treatment followed the collection of peripheral blood at initial diagnosis.

The CDR3 is made up of 12 amino acids. Trimming stripped 6 bases from V and 1 base from J, with 9 bases between. Germline V gives CDR1 DFQATT, CDR2 SNEGSKA (reference sequence). Overall study findings and caveats: Model predictions of ophthalmopathy came a median about 6.3 months before onset. Most thyroid clonotypes with frequency above 0.001 were detected in blood.

A roughly 10 ml volume of fresh peripheral blood provided the PBMCs. Authors of the study amplified TCR beta CDR3 regions from RNA transcripts. An initial round of RT-PCR targeting the TCR CDR3 relied on the HTBI primer set. MiXCR, run by TCRdb on the multiplex PCR reads, gives a single entry per CDR3 protein. The repertoire has more than 600,000 distinct CDR3 sequences, around 17% of them found once; the top ten carry around 7.7%. V is TRBV20-1 and J is TRBJ2-5; D is undetermined. Sequenced: blood. This receptor was identified in a man younger than 35 with Graves' hyperthyroidism. The CDR3 spells CSALAVQETQYF. Written as DNA, the CDR3 is TGCAGTGCCCTTGCGGTCCAAGAGACCCAGTACTTC.